One sample yielded the 22 T cell receptor beta chains listed below, sequenced in a study of T-cell reconstitution after alpha-beta-depleted transplantation in children. Molecular barcoding with unique molecular identifiers was used for the TCRbeta library. Each CDR3 protein is one row after TCRdb ran MiXCR on the PCR reads. Altogether roughly 310,000 distinct CDR3 sequences are present, around 25% being singletons, with the ten largest covering 11%. The sequences come from PBMCs, mostly from graft donor cells, collected 180 days after TCRalphabeta/CD19-depleted stem cell transplant. The receptors here all came from a male patient aged 10-17 years who had a stem cell transplant for acute lymphoblastic leukemia, so the T cells may come from the graft donor.

This clonotype was seen a few times. The chain employs TRBV6-6 and TRBJ2-1; D is unclear. The germline gives CDR1 MNHNY, CDR2 SVGAGI (reference sequence). The CDR3 totals 11 residues. Deletions cut 8 bases from V and 8 bases from J, with 10 bases between. CDR3 coding DNA: TGTGCCAGCCTGAAGGCCGATGAGCAGTTCTTC. Its translation: CASLKADEQFF.

There are many counts of this clonotype. The chain links TRBV7-3 to TRBJ2-3; D is unclear. The V end lost 5 bases, the J end lost 0 bases, and 9 bases lay between the germline ends. Germline assignment: CDR1 SGHTA and CDR2 FQGTGA. The CDR3 is 14 amino acids. In DNA, the CDR3 is TGTGCCAGCAGCCCCCGTTTGAGCACAGATACGCAGTATTTT. Its translation is CASSPRLSTDTQYF.

This chain connects TRBV5-6 to TRBJ2-3; D might be TRBD2 (6 bases). The CDR3 loop spans 14 amino acids. Trimming removed 6 bases at V and 4 bases at J, with 15 bases between. CDR1 and CDR2 from the germline V gene are SGHDT and YYEEEE. Here the CDR3 DNA reads TGTGCCAGCATGCCGCGGGGAGCATCAGATACGCAGTATTTT. Translation gives CASMPRGASDTQYF.

The chain links TRBV4-2 to TRBJ1-1; the D is unclear. Germline loops: CDR1 LGHNA, CDR2 YNFKEQ. This CDR3 comprises 13 residues. V lost 4 bases and J lost 1, with 7 bases in between. The CDR3 DNA reads as TGTGCCAGCAGCCCAAGACGGAACACTGAAGCTTTCTTT. Translated: CASSPRRNTEAFF.

CDR3 coding DNA: TGTGCCAGCAGCTTATCTGTAAACTATGGCTACACCTTC. It is translated as CASSLSVNYGYTF. The genes are TRBV5-5 and TRBJ1-2; D gene uncertain. This CDR3 spans 13 amino acids. V shed 2 bases and J shed 2 bases, with 7 bases lying between them. CDR1 and CDR2 (germline): SGHKS, YYEKEE (reference sequence).

V and J are TRBV18 and TRBJ2-3, with TRBD1 matching 8 bases. Germline CDR1 and CDR2: KGHSH and LQKENI. The CDR3 consists of 15 residues. Trimming at V came to 6 bases and at J to 1 base, leaving 6 bases not matched to a gene. Here the CDR3 DNA reads TGTGCCAGCTCGGCCGGACAGGGTGGCACAGATACGCAGTATTTT. Protein: CASSAGQGGTDTQYF. Drawing the rest from reference TRBV18 and TRBJ2-3, the complete variable domain is NAGVMQNPRHLVRRRGQEARLRCSPMKGHSHVYWYRQLPEEGLKFMVYLQKENIIDESGMPKERFSAEFPKEGPSILRIQQVVRGDSAAYFCASSAGQGGTDTQYFGPGTRLTVL.

This rearrangement joins TRBV7-3 to TRBJ2-2; D not certain. This CDR3 is 15 amino acids long. Germline V lookup: CDR1 SGHTA, CDR2 FQGTGA. V was trimmed by 5 bases and J by 4 bases, leaving 14 bases between them. The CDR3 DNA is TGTGCCAGCAGCCCACTTCGGGTGGCCACCGGGGAGCTGTTTTTT. Residues: CASSPLRVATGELFF.

This clonotype was counted a few times. The V gene is TRBV10-3, the J gene TRBJ1-3, with 10 bases matching TRBD1. The germline gives CDR1 ENHRY, CDR2 SYGVKD. Germline trimming cut 0 bases from V and 7 bases from J; bases unmatched to any gene: 6. The CDR3 consists of 16 residues. CDR3 bases: TGTGCCATCAGTGAGTCGCGCCGGGACAGGGGTAACACCATATATTTT. Residues: CAISESRRDRGNTIYF.

The chain uses TRBV13 and TRBJ2-7; 13 bases agree with TRBD2. The V segment lost 5 bases and the J segment 2 bases; nucleotides outside the gene matches: 6. This CDR3 has 16 amino acids. Germline loops: CDR1 PRHDT, CDR2 FYEKMQ (reference sequence). CDR3 residues: CASSLWGLAGTYEQYF. The CDR3 nucleotides are TGTGCCAGCAGCCTATGGGGACTAGCGGGGACCTACGAGCAGTACTTC.

The table lists this clonotype with a few counts. This chain uses TRBV11-2 with TRBJ2-7; D is perhaps TRBD1 (5 bases). The CDR3 totals 13 residues. Trimming removed 3 bases at V and 2 bases at J, with 8 bases between. Germline V gene data show CDR1 as SGHAT and CDR2 as FQNNGV. The chain's CDR3 is CASSLWGPYEQYF. The CDR3 nucleotides read TGTGCCAGCAGCTTGTGGGGCCCCTACGAGCAGTACTTC.

This clonotype was observed at least ten times. V usage is TRBV20-1 and J usage is TRBJ1-6, with D unclear. V dropped 2 bases and J dropped 3 bases, with 11 bases sitting between them. The CDR3 runs to 15 residues. The germline CDR1 and CDR2 sequences are DFQATT and SNEGSKA (reference sequence). The DNA of the CDR3 is TGCAGTGCTAGATTCCAAGTCAGCTATAATTCACCCCTCCACTTT. Its translation: CSARFQVSYNSPLHF.

This clonotype was seen a few times. This sequence joins TRBV25-1 and TRBJ2-3; D remains ambiguous. Germline-derived CDR1 and CDR2 are MGHDK and SYGVNS. The CDR3 is 13 amino acids. Trimming left V 1 base short and J 4 bases short, with 6 bases between. The CDR3 is CASSESIADTQYF. The CDR3 DNA reads as TGTGCCAGCAGTGAATCGATAGCAGATACGCAGTATTTT.

This clonotype occurred a few times. The chain recombines TRBV29-1 with TRBJ2-2; the match to TRBD2 covers 9 bases. CDR3 size: 14 residues. Germline CDR1 reads SQVTM; CDR2 reads ANQGSEA. Trimming removed 7 bases from V and 7 bases from J; junction bases left unmatched: 10. The CDR3 DNA is TGCAGCGGGGGCATGGCGGGAGGGGACGGGGAGCTGTTTTTT. Amino acids: CSGGMAGGDGELFF.

The chain couples TRBV4-1 to TRBJ1-1; a weak D match, TRBD1 (5 bases). The CDR3 length is 15 residues. CDR1 is MGHRA and CDR2 is YSYEKL in the germline V gene. Trimming left V 3 bases short and J 0 bases short, with 11 bases between. CDR3 amino acids: CASSQGGHLNTEAFF. The CDR3, as DNA: TGCGCCAGCAGCCAGGGTGGACATTTGAACACTGAAGCTTTCTTT.

This clonotype was found a few times. V and J are TRBV14 and TRBJ2-5; perhaps TRBD1 as D (6 bases). CDR1 and CDR2 (germline): SGHDN, FVKESK. This CDR3 is built from 18 residues. The V end lost 4 bases, the J end lost 2 bases, and 23 bases lay between the germline ends. CDR3 sequence: CASSPLLGTWDIQETQYF. CDR3 DNA: TGTGCCAGCAGCCCCCTACTGGGTACATGGGACATACAAGAGACCCAGTACTTC.

This chain links TRBV27 with TRBJ2-1, with 11 bases lining up with TRBD2. The germline V gene encodes CDR1 MNHEY and CDR2 SMNVEV (reference sequence). V gave up 7 bases and J gave up 9 bases; unmatched junction bases: 5. The CDR3 loop spans 13 amino acids. The CDR3 DNA is TGTGCCAGCACCCTAGCGGGAGGTGGTGAGCAGTTCTTC. This sequence encodes CASTLAGGGEQFF.

The sample holds a few counts of this clonotype. This chain connects TRBV5-1 to TRBJ1-5; D possibly corresponds to TRBD1 (6 bases). Trimming shortened V by 3 bases and J by 5 bases, and 15 bases separated the two germline ends. CDR3 size: 15 residues. The germline V gene encodes CDR1 SGHRS and CDR2 YFSETQ. The CDR3 DNA reads TGCGCCAGCAGCTCCCTTACAGGGAATGATCAGCCCCAGCATTTT. Its translation: CASSSLTGNDQPQHF. Supplemented by reference TRBV5-1 and TRBJ1-5, the full variable domain reads KAGVTQTPRYLIKTRGQQVTLSCSPISGHRSVSWYQQTPGQGLQFLFEYFSETQRNKGNFPGRFSGRQFSNSRSEMNVSTLELGDSALYLCASSSLTGNDQPQHFGDGTRLSIL.

The chain recombines TRBV5-1 with TRBJ2-7, with 10 bases matching TRBD1. The germline V gene encodes CDR1 SGHRS and CDR2 YFSETQ. The CDR3 is made up of 16 amino acids. J was trimmed by 6 bases and V by 1 base; bases with no gene match: 10. In DNA, the CDR3 is TGCGCCAGCAGCTTGTGGGGACAGGGGAATGGGGGCGAGCAGTACTTC. Its protein is CASSLWGQGNGGEQYF. The entire variable domain, with the rest obtained from reference TRBV5-1 and TRBJ2-7, is as follows: KAGVTQTPRYLIKTRGQQVTLSCSPISGHRSVSWYQQTPGQGLQFLFEYFSETQRNKGNFPGRFSGRQFSNSRSEMNVSTLELGDSALYLCASSLWGQGNGGEQYFGPGTRLTVT.

As concerns this clonotype: Germline is not matched at one junction end, which may reflect a read error. The rearrangement uses TRBV20-1 and TRBJ2-5; 11 bases map to TRBD1. Germline values: CDR1 DFQATT, CDR2 SNEGSKA (reference sequence). The CDR3 contains 16 residues. The CDR3 coding sequence is TGCTGTGCTAGTAGATTGATAGGACAGGGGGCGGAGACCCAGTACTTC. Translating gives CCASRLIGQGAETQYF.

This clonotype occurred a few times. This sequence joins TRBV19 and TRBJ2-1, with a possible D match to TRBD2 (6 bases). The CDR3 is 14 amino acids. Trimming removed 0 bases from V and 4 bases from J, with 7 bases in between. Germline V gives CDR1 LNHDA, CDR2 SQIVND (reference sequence). The CDR3 bases are TGTGCCAGTAGTATAGAGAGCGGGTACAATGAGCAGTTCTTC. Translation gives CASSIESGYNEQFF.

This clonotype came up a few times. The rearrangement uses TRBV11-2 and TRBJ1-5; D possibly corresponds to TRBD1 (5 bases). Germline assignment: CDR1 SGHAT and CDR2 FQNNGV. This CDR3 has 15 amino acids. Trimming pared 5 bases from V and 2 bases from J, leaving 13 bases between. The CDR3 sequence: CASSAGRWGNQPQHF. CDR3 in DNA: TGTGCCAGCAGCGCGGGACGGTGGGGCAATCAGCCCCAGCATTTT.

The chain combines TRBV20-1 with TRBJ1-1; 9 bases agree with TRBD1. The V gene end was trimmed by 5 bases and the J gene end by 5 bases; junction bases not matched to a gene: 9. CDR1 is DFQATT, CDR2 SNEGSKA, per germline (reference sequence). This CDR3 spans 14 amino acids. The CDR3 nucleotides read TGCAGTGCTGGCCGGGACAGGGTTTCTACTGAAGCTTTCTTT. Translation: CSAGRDRVSTEAFF.